Detailed here is one TCR beta chain. Its binding antigen is unknown. One base away there is no much larger clone; base qualities are not given. TCRbeta CDR3 regions were amplified from genomic DNA by means of the immunoSEQ Assay, a bias-controlled multiplex PCR. Concerning the study's data processing: Nucleated cell counts per sample were estimated from amplification of reference gene primers within the assay. To quantify the absolute abundance of each unique TCRbeta CDR3 rearrangement, sequence reads were collapsed and filtered. Productive Simpson clonality was computed per sample as the square root of Simpson's diversity index over productive rearrangements. Sourced from immuneACCESS, this table was stored by TCRdb with only in-frame sequences that have V and J called. A share of the clones is absent; for the studies checked, an unresolved V gene accounts for under half, and the remainder has no known explanation. The V and J calls and the clone size are those of that table, but D and trimming were determined from the DNA. The sample table contains tens of thousands of clones; only one count was recorded for around 83% of them. Clones ranked in the top ten supply 5.5% to 7.5% of the sample.

The CDR3 covers 16 residues, taking in both the cysteine and the phenylalanine. Only CDR3 DNA remains: 48 bases, in frame from the first base. Per the germline V gene, SGHRS is the CDR1 and YFSETQ is the CDR2. Compared with germline, V lacks 4 bases and J lacks 3 bases; bases without a gene match: 10. The source of the sample is a study of blood T cell repertoires in COVID-19 (dated by TCRdb to 2018 to 2020). Study-level background: Samples covering the acute and convalescent phases of COVID-19 were provided by collaborators in the United States, Italy and Spain. The sample metadata nearly always contained a de-identified subject ID, COVID-19 status, age in years and sex. The material from the prospective study consisted of cDNA or gDNA derived from T cells, B-cell-depleted T cells, or PBMCs. The samples were drawn from the first 160 participants of the ongoing ImmuneRACE study and from over 950 subjects provided by 6 global collaborators. Where available, HLA class I and class II types were obtained from metadata supplied by the sample provider rather than from assay-based typing. Subjects who had been exposed to COVID-19, were actively infected with it, or had recovered from it provided the deeply sampled blood TCRbeta repertoires that made up the dataset. The repertoires were released in a freely available public database intended as a resource for research on the immune response to SARS-CoV-2.

Broader findings and caveats from the paper: How much clinical and demographic metadata was included differed by source and by participant, and the metadata was provided uncurated.

Whole blood was collected in K2EDTA tubes by collaborating institutions according to the institutions' own protocols. For TCRbeta analysis, collaborators shipped samples in one of three forms: frozen whole blood, isolated PBMCs, or DNA extracted from either of those sample types. This receptor was taken from a man in his sixties with acute or convalescent COVID-19. The rearranged segments are TRBV5-1 and TRBJ2-1; 7 junctional bases match TRBD1. Sequenced input: peripheral blood. The bases are TGCGCCAGCAGCCCTAACCGGGACAGCCGCTACAATGAGCAGTTCTTC. This translates into CASSPNRDSRYNEQFF.